The sequence of this T cell receptor beta chain was determined in a study of T cells in localized non-small cell lung cancer. The table came from immunoSEQ multiplex PCR; TCRdb's copy has only in-frame clones and leaves some out. The data hold tens of thousands of clones, with over 80% observed a single time. Whole-study results and caveats: Greater blood T cell density accompanied longer overall survival. Median about 58 top-100 tumor clones were shared with paired adjacent lung. Tumor showed lower T cell clonality than uninvolved adjacent lung, where it was highest. Heterogeneity is still possible, as just one tumor region was sequenced.

V was shortened by 0 bases and J by 4 bases, with 11 bases between the two germline ends. The germline CDR1 and CDR2 sequences are SGDLS and YYNGEE. The CDR3 runs to 15 residues. This clone showed up just once. Its target is unknown. The input for sequencing was peripheral blood mononuclear cells, taken before any cancer treatment. The receptor comes from a man aged 35 to 69 with stage III lung adenocarcinoma. This chain connects TRBV9 to TRBJ2-1; D is possibly TRBD2 (6 bases). The CDR3 coding sequence is TGTGCCAGCAGCGTAGGTGGCGGGGATTACAATGAGCAGTTCTTC. Translation: CASSVGGGDYNEQFF. The entire variable domain, with the rest obtained from reference TRBV9 and TRBJ2-1, is as follows: DSGVTQTPKHLITATGQRVTLRCSPRSGDLSVYWYQQSLDQGLQFLIQYYNGEERAKGNILERFSAQQFPDLHSELNLSSLELGDSALYFCASSVGGGDYNEQFFGPGTRLTVL.